A selection of T cell receptor beta chains follows, all from one sample in a study of T cells in Graves' hyperthyroidism and ophthalmopathy. Via MiXCR, TCRdb re-called the multiplex PCR reads, giving one row per CDR3 protein. Among around 560,000 distinct CDR3 sequences listed, roughly a sixth were seen once. Input material: blood. These receptors were collected from a woman aged 18-35 years with Graves' hyperthyroidism. CDR3s include the opening cysteine and the closing phenylalanine or tryptophan. The D gene is left open where the match is weak. Clone size is not always given. Where it is, it says once, few, many or a class for expanded clones.

J gene	V gene	D gene	clone size	CDR3 protein	CDR3 DNA
TRBJ2-7	TRBV6-1	TRBD2	NA	CASRARTSSYEQYF	TGTGCCAGCAGGGCCCGGACTAGCTCCTACGAGCAGTACTTC
TRBJ2-7	TRBV20-1	TRBD2	NA	CSARVDTGLAYEQYF	TGCAGTGCTAGAGTAGATACTGGACTAGCCTACGAGCAGTACTTC
TRBJ2-4	TRBV18	NA	NA	CASSLSTGAKNIQYF	TGTGCCAGCTCACTTTCCACAGGGGCCAAAAACATTCAGTACTTC
TRBJ1-2	TRBV4-1	TRBD1	NA	CASSQLGQGRYGYTF	TGCGCCAGCAGCCAACTCGGACAGGGTCGGTATGGCTACACCTTC
TRBJ2-3	TRBV10-3	TRBD1	many	CAIRRGRDVDTQYF	TGTGCCATCAGAAGGGGGCGCGATGTCGATACGCAGTATTTT
TRBJ2-2	TRBV6-1	TRBD2	many	CASSDASGGAGELFF	TGTGCCAGCAGTGACGCTAGCGGGGGGGCCGGGGAGCTGTTTTTT
TRBJ2-1	TRBV20-1	TRBD2	few	CSARSGRAYNEQFF	TGCAGTGCTAGGAGCGGGAGGGCCTACAATGAGCAGTTCTTC
TRBJ2-7	TRBV11-2	TRBD2	NA	CASRSGLAGGAYEQYF	TGTGCCAGCAGATCAGGACTAGCGGGTGGCGCCTACGAGCAGTACTTC
TRBJ2-7	TRBV6-1	NA	many	CASSEYEQYF	TGTGCCAGCAGTGAATACGAGCAGTACTTC
TRBJ1-5	TRBV12-3/TRBV12-4	NA	few	CASSSQQGSQPQHF	TGTGCCAGCAGCTCTCAGCAGGGGTCTCAGCCCCAGCATTTT
TRBJ1-6	TRBV12-3/TRBV12-4	NA	few	CASSLGAGPNSPLHF	TGTGCCAGCAGTTTAGGGGCAGGGCCTAATTCACCCCTCCACTTT
TRBJ1-2	TRBV12-3/TRBV12-4	TRBD1	NA	CASSLVKGADYGYTF	TGTGCCAGCAGTTTAGTTAAGGGGGCGGACTATGGCTACACCTTC
TRBJ2-7	TRBV11-3	TRBD1	many	CASSVGDRGSHEQYF	TGTGCCAGCAGCGTCGGGGACAGGGGTTCCCACGAGCAGTACTTC
TRBJ2-5	TRBV18	TRBD1	many	CASRQGAKQETQYF	TGTGCCAGCCGACAGGGGGCGAAGCAAGAGACCCAGTACTTC
TRBJ2-7	TRBV25-1	NA	few	CASSKRDTHYEQYF	TGTGCCAGCAGTAAACGGGACACCCACTACGAGCAGTACTTC
TRBJ1-2	TRBV7-9	NA	NA	CASSWGNYGYTF	TGTGCCAGCAGCTGGGGGAACTATGGCTACACCTTC
TRBJ1-1	TRBV29-1	NA	few	CSVEDGEGTEAFF	TGCAGCGTTGAAGATGGTGAGGGGACTGAAGCTTTCTTT
TRBJ2-3	TRBV6-5	NA	many	CASSYYKLADTQYF	TGTGCCAGCAGTTACTACAAACTTGCAGATACGCAGTATTTT
TRBJ2-7	TRBV6-1	TRBD2	many	CASTSGSHYEQYF	TGTGCCAGTACTAGCGGGAGCCACTACGAGCAGTACTTC
TRBJ1-2	TRBV29-1	NA	NA	CSVEDPRTGGYTF	TGCAGCGTTGAAGATCCGAGGACGGGTGGCTACACCTTC
TRBJ2-3	TRBV10-2	TRBD2	NA	CASSETLAGAGDTQYF	TGCGCCAGCAGTGAGACCCTAGCGGGAGCAGGAGATACGCAGTATTTT
TRBJ2-7	TRBV5-5	NA	few	CASSWGLENEQYF	TGTGCCAGCAGCTGGGGTTTAGAAAACGAGCAGTACTTC
TRBJ2-1	TRBV19	NA	NA	CASRGRGGSAYNEQFF	TGTGCCAGTAGGGGCAGGGGAGGGTCAGCCTACAATGAGCAGTTCTTC
TRBJ2-1	TRBV7-9	NA	few	CASSLVRSGSNEQFF	TGTGCCAGCAGTTTAGTGCGGAGTGGCAGCAATGAGCAGTTCTTC
TRBJ1-3	TRBV2	NA	few	CAGSGGGSGNTIYF	TGTGCCGGCAGTGGAGGGGGATCCGGAAACACCATATATTTT
TRBJ2-3	TRBV20-1	TRBD2	once	CSARMTSGGYTDTQYF	TGCAGTGCTAGAATGACTAGCGGGGGGTACACAGATACGCAGTATTTT
TRBJ2-1	TRBV7-9	NA	few	CASSSETYNEQFF	TGTGCCAGCAGCTCCGAGACGTACAATGAGCAGTTCTTC
TRBJ1-5	TRBV7-2	NA	many	CASSGRGSSGQPQHF	TGTGCCAGCAGCGGGCGGGGCTCGTCGGGACAGCCCCAGCATTTT
TRBJ2-2	TRBV3-1	NA	many	CASSQFAGELFF	TGTGCCAGCAGCCAATTCGCCGGGGAGCTGTTTTTT
TRBJ2-3	TRBV10-1	NA	NA	CASGEADTQYF	TGCGCCAGCGGCGAGGCAGATACGCAGTATTTT